Listed below are T cell receptor beta chains from one sample, sequenced in a study of shared clonotypes between healthy human individuals. Only in-frame clones appear in the TCRdb table, and some are missing; sequencing was by immunoSEQ multiplex PCR. The repertoire has 2 million to 2.5 million clones, roughly 91% of them found once; the top ten carry about 1.8%. What was sequenced was naive CD8+ T cells from PBMCs. The receptors here all came from a man aged 18-30 years in good health. Some clones in this sample may be carry-over from other donors' samples. CDR3s include the opening cysteine and the closing phenylalanine or tryptophan. The D gene is left open where the match is weak. Expanded clones get a size class; other rows say once, few or many, or leave the size out.

V gene	J gene	D gene	clone size	CDR3 length	CDR3 DNA	CDR3 protein
TRBV27	TRBJ2-2	.	.	14	TGTGCCAGCAGTTTCCCTGGAGGGACCGGGGAGCTGTTTTTT	CASSFPGGTGELFF
TRBV11-2	TRBJ2-1	.	.	12	TGTGCCAGCAGCTTAGTCCTGAGTGAGCAGTTCTTC	CASSLVLSEQFF
TRBV19	TRBJ2-7	.	.	13	TGTGCCAGTAGTCTAGGTCCCGGGTACGAGCAGTACTTC	CASSLGPGYEQYF
TRBV6-1	TRBJ1-5	.	.	14	TGTGCCAGCAGTGAAGCGGACTGGAATCAGCCCCAGCATTTT	CASSEADWNQPQHF
TRBV28	TRBJ2-7	.	.	15	TGTGCCAGCAGTCTGGGACGGGGAGTTTGGGGCGAGCAGTACTTC	CASSLGRGVWGEQYF
TRBV6-5	TRBJ2-1	.	once	15	TGTGCCAGCAGTTACTCCGTGAGGAGCGGCCCTGAGCAGTTCTTC	CASSYSVRSGPEQFF
TRBV9	TRBJ1-1	.	.	14	TGTGCCAGCAGCGTAGCTTCAGGGGCAGCTGAAGCTTTCTTT	CASSVASGAAEAFF
TRBV28	TRBJ2-5	TRBD1	.	15	TGTGCCAGCAGTTTGACCCGGGACAGGGTAGAGACCCAGTACTTC	CASSLTRDRVETQYF
TRBV5-8	TRBJ2-7	TRBD1	.	14	TGTGCCAGCAGCCCGACAGGGGTTGCCTACGAGCAGTACTTC	CASSPTGVAYEQYF
TRBV9	TRBJ2-3	.	.	13	TGTGCCAGCAGCGGCCGACTAGCAGATACGCAGTATTTT	CASSGRLADTQYF
TRBV7-9	TRBJ2-2	TRBD2	.	19	TGTGCCAGCAGCTGGACTAGCGGGAGATCTGCTGCGGGCACCGGGGAGCTGTTTTTT	CASSWTSGRSAAGTGELFF
TRBV28	TRBJ1-1	.	.	12	TGTGCCAGCAGTTTAGGGGCGAGTGAAGCTTTCTTT	CASSLGASEAFF
TRBV4-3	TRBJ2-7	.	.	16	TGCGCCAGCAGCCAAGATCGGAGGCAACCGGGCTACGAGCAGTACTTC	CASSQDRRQPGYEQYF
TRBV7-9	TRBJ2-5	.	.	14	TGTGCCAGCAGCGGGACCCCTAGAACGGAGACCCAGTACTTC	CASSGTPRTETQYF
TRBV7-2	TRBJ2-3	.	.	18	TGTGCCAGCAGCTTAGCGCTCTGGATCCTCGAAAGCACAGATACGCAGTATTTT	CASSLALWILESTDTQYF
TRBV7-9	TRBJ1-4	.	.	15	TGTGCCAGCAGCTTATGGGCGGAGACTAATGAAAAACTGTTTTTT	CASSLWAETNEKLFF
TRBV28	TRBJ2-7	.	.	11	TGTGCCAGCAGTCCCGAGGTGGAGCAGTACTTC	CASSPEVEQYF
TRBV11-1	TRBJ2-1	TRBD2	.	13	TGTGCCAGCAGGGTAGCGGGGAAGAATGAGCAGTTCTTC	CASRVAGKNEQFF
TRBV6-1	TRBJ2-5	.	.	15	TGTGCCAGCACCGGCCCCCAGCGGGACCAAGAGACCCAGTACTTC	CASTGPQRDQETQYF
TRBV27	TRBJ1-4	.	once	14	TGTGCCAGCAGTTTACAGGGAACTAATGAAAAACTGTTTTTT	CASSLQGTNEKLFF
TRBV9	TRBJ1-1	.	once	14	TGTGCCAGCAGCGTAGGGGTCCAGAACACTGAAGCTTTCTTT	CASSVGVQNTEAFF
TRBV5-5	TRBJ2-1	.	.	12	TGTGCCAGCAGCTTGGCGGACAATGAGCAGTTCTTC	CASSLADNEQFF